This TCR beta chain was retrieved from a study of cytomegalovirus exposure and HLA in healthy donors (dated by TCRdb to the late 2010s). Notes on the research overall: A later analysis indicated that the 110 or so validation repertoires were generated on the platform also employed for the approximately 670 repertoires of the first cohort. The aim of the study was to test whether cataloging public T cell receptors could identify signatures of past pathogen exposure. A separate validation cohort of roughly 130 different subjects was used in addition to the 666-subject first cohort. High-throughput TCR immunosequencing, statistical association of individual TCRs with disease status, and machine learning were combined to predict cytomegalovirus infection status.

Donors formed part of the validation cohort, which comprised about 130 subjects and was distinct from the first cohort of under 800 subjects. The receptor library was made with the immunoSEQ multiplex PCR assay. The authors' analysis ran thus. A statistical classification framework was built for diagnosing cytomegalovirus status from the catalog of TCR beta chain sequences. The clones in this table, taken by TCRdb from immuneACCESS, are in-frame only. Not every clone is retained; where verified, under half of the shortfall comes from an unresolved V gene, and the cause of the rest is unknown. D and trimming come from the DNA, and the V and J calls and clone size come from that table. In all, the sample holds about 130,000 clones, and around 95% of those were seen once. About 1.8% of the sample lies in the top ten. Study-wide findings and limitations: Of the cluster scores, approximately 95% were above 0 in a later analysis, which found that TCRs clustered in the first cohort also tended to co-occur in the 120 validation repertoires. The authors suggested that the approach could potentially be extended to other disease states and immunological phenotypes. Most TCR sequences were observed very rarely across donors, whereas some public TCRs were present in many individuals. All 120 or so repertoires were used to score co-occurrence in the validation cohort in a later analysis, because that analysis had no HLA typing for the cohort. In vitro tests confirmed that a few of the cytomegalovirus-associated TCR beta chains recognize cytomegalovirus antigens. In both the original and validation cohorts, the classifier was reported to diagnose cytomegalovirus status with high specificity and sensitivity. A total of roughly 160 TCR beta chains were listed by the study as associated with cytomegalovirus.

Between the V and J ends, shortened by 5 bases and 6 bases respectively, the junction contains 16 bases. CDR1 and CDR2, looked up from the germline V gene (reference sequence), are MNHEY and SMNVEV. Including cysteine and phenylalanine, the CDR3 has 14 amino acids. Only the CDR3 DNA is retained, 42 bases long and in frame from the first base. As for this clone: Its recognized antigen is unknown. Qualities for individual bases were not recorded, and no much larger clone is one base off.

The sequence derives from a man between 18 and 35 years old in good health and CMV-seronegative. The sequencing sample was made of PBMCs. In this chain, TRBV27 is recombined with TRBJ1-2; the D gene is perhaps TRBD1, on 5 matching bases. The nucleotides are TGTGCCAGCAGTCCTTGGGGGGTACAGGATGGCTACACCTTC. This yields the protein CASSPWGVQDGYTF.